These 9 T cell receptor beta chains share one sample of origin, sequenced in a study of response to subunit inactivated influenza vaccine. TCRdb used MiXCR to reprocess the RT-PCR reads, holding one entry per CDR3 protein. Of 180,000 or so distinct CDR3 sequences in the sample, roughly 12% were seen once. These data are also associated with another study on T cells expressing NK-cell markers. From that report: cDNA encoding TCR beta was synthesized via 5'RACE template switching incorporating UMIs.

Sample: CD8+ T cells sorted from PBMCs, taken roughly 12 days after vaccination. The receptor source for this set is a man between 50 and 59 years old who received an inactivated influenza vaccine.

This clonotype came up a few times. The rearrangement joins TRBV11-1 to TRBJ2-2, with 9 nucleotides matching TRBD2. The CDR3 totals 18 residues. V was clipped by 2 bases and J by 1 base; unmatched bases: 8. Germline CDR1 is SGHAT and CDR2 is FQDESV (reference sequence). The CDR3, as DNA: TGTGCCAGCAGCTTATTGCAACTAGCGGGTTTGAACACCGGGGAGCTGTTTTTT. It codes for CASSLLQLAGLNTGELFF.

This clonotype was observed at least ten times. The V call is TRBV27, the J call TRBJ2-1; tentatively, D is TRBD1 (5 bases). In germline, CDR1 is MNHEY, CDR2 SMNVEV (reference sequence). V was clipped by 0 bases and J by 6 bases, with 6 bases between them. The CDR3 runs to 13 residues. This CDR3 is CASSLSGVNEQFF. CDR3 nucleotides: TGTGCCAGCAGTTTATCAGGGGTCAATGAGCAGTTCTTC.

The genes are TRBV4-3 and TRBJ2-7, with D uncertain. The CDR3 covers 13 residues. Germline V gives CDR1 LGHNA, CDR2 YSLEER. Trimming removed 5 bases at V and 3 bases at J, with 11 bases between. The CDR3 DNA reads TGCGCCAGCAGCTATGGACCCAGCTACGAGCAGTACTTC. Its translation is CASSYGPSYEQYF.

This clonotype is medium-sized by share. The rearrangement joins TRBV7-9 to TRBJ2-7, with D perhaps being TRBD1 or TRBD2 (5 bases each). The CDR3 totals 16 residues. V was shortened by 2 bases and J by 6 bases, with 20 bases between the two germline ends. CDR1 SEHNR and CDR2 FQNEAQ come from the germline V gene (reference sequence). The CDR3 DNA reads as TGTGCCAGCAGCTTAACGACGGGACGGCTGAAGGGCGAGCAGTACTTC. It encodes CASSLTTGRLKGEQYF.

This clonotype was seen only a few times. The chain employs TRBV5-1 and TRBJ2-3; D not certain. V lost 1 base to trimming and J lost 4 bases, with 7 bases between them. This CDR3 has 13 residues. CDR1 is SGHRS, CDR2 YFSETQ, per germline. CDR3 sequence reads: CASSLTYSDTQYF. The CDR3 DNA is TGCGCCAGCAGCTTGACTTATTCAGATACGCAGTATTTT.

Only a few counts were recorded for this clonotype. CDR3 DNA sequence: TGTGCCAGCAGTTACTCGGACAGTTACGTCTATGGCTACACCTTC. This gives the protein CASSYSDSYVYGYTF. V and J are TRBV11-1 and TRBJ1-2, with D possibly matching TRBD1 (6 bases). Trimming left V 6 bases short and J 4 bases short, with 18 bases between. Germline CDR1 reads SGHAT; CDR2 reads FQDESV (reference sequence). This CDR3 spans 15 amino acids.

This clonotype was observed a handful of times. This chain links TRBV10-2 with TRBJ1-1, with TRBD1 matching 8 bases. The CDR3 runs to 15 residues. The V segment lost 2 bases and the J segment 4 bases; nucleotides outside the gene matches: 6. From germline, CDR1 is WSHSY and CDR2 SAAADI. The CDR3 here is CASSEITGGGTEAFF. The CDR3 DNA sequence: TGCGCCAGCAGTGAGATCACAGGGGGAGGCACTGAAGCTTTCTTT.

The chain has TRBV28 and TRBJ2-3; unclear D gene. The V and J ends lost 2 bases and 6 bases respectively, with 15 bases between them. This CDR3 region has 15 residues. Germline V lookup: CDR1 MDHEN, CDR2 SYDVKM. CDR3 DNA sequence: TGTGCCAGCAGTTTACTGACACAATTCTCCGATACGCAGTATTTT. Residues: CASSLLTQFSDTQYF.

This clonotype turned up a few times. J is TRBJ2-5 and V is TRBV9; D is ambiguous. The CDR3 length is 15 residues. Deletions cut 0 bases from V and 5 bases from J, with 14 bases between. From germline, CDR1 is SGDLS and CDR2 YYNGEE. The CDR3 sequence is CASSVAEGPQETQYF. The DNA for the CDR3 is TGTGCCAGCAGCGTAGCTGAAGGCCCTCAGGAGACCCAGTACTTC.